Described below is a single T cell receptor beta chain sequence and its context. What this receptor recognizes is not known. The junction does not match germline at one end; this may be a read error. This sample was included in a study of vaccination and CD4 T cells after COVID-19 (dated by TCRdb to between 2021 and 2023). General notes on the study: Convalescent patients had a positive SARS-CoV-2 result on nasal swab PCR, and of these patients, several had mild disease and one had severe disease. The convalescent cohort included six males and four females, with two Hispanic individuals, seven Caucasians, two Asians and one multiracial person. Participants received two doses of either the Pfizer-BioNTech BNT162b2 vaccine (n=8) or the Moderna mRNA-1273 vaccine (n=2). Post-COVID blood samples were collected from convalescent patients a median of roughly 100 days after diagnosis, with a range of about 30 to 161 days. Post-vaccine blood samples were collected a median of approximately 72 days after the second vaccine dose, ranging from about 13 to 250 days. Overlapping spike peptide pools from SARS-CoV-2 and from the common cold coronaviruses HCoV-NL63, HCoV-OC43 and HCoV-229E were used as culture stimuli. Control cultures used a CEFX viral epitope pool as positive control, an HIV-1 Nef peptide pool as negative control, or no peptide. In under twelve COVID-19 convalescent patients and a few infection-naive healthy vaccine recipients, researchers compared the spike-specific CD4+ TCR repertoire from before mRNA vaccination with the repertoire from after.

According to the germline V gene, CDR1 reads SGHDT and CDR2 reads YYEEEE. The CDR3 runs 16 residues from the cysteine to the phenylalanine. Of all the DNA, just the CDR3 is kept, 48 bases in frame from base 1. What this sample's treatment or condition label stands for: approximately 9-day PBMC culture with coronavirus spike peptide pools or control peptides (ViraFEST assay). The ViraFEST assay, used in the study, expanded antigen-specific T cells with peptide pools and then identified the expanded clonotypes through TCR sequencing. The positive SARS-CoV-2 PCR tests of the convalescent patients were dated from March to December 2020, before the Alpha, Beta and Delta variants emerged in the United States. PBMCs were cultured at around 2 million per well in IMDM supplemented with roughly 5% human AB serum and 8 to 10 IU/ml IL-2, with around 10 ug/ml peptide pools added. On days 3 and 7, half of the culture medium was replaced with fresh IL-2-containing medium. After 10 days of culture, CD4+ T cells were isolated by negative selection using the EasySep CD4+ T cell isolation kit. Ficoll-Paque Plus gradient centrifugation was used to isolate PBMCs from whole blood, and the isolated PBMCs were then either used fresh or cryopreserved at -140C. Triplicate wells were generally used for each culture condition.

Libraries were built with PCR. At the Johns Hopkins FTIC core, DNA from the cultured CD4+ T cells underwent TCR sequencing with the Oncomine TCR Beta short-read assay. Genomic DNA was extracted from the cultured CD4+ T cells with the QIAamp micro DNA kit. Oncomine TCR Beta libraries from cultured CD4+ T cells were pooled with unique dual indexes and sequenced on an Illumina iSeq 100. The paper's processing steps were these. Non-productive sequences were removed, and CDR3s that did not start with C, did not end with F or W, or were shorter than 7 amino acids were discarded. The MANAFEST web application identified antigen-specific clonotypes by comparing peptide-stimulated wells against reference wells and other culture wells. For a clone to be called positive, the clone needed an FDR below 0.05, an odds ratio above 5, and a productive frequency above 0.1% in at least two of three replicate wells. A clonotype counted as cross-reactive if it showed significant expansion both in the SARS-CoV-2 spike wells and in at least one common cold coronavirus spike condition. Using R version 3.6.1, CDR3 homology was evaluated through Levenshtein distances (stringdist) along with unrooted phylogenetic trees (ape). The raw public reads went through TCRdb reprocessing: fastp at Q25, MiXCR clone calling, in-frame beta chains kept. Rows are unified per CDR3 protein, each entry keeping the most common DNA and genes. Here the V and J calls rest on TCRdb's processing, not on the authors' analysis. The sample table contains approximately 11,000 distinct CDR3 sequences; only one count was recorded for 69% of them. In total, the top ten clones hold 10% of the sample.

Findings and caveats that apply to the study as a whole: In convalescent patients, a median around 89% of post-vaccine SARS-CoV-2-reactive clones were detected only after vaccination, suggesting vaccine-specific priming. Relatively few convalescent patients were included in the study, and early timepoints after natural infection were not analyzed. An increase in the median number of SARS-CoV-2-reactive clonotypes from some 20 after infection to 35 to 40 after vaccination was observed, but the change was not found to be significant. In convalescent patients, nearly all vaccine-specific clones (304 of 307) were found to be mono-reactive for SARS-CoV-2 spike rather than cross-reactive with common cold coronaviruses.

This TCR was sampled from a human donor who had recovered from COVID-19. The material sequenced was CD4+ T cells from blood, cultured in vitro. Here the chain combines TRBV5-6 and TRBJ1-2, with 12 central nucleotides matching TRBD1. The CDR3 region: CASSRGDRGRSYGYTF. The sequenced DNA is TGCGCCAGCAGCCGGGGGGACAGGGGGCGAAGCTATGGCTACACCTTC.